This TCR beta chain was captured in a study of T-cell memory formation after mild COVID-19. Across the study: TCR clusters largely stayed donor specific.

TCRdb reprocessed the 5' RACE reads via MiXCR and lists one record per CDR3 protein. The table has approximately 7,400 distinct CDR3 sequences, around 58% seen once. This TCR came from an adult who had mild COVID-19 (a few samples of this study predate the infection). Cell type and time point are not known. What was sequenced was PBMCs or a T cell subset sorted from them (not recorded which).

CDR3 in amino acids: CASSPGTSGVETQYF. In nucleotides, the CDR3 is TGCGCCAGCAGCCCAGGGACTAGCGGGGTCGAGACCCAGTACTTC. The chain joins TRBV5-1 to TRBJ2-5, with TRBD2 matching 13 bases. Unmatched junction bases numbered 5, after V lost 4 bases and J lost 5 bases. The germline gives CDR1 SGHRS, CDR2 YFSETQ. The length of the CDR3 is 15 residues.